Listed below are T cell receptor beta chains from one sample, sequenced in a study of shared clonotypes between healthy human individuals. The assay was immunoSEQ multiplex PCR, and TCRdb's table has in-frame clones only and misses some. The table lists nearly 1,000,000 clones, over 75% of them singletons. Source material: memory CD4+ T cells sorted from blood. All receptors derive from a man in his late teens or twenties in good health. CDR3s include the opening cysteine and the closing phenylalanine or tryptophan. The D gene is left open where the match is weak. The size field is filled for only some rows; it gives once, few, many or a size class.

J,D,size,V,DNA,CDR3
TRBJ1-1,NA,NA,TRBV5-4,TGTGCCAGCAGCTTGGAGCAGAACACTGAAGCTTTCTTT,CASSLEQNTEAFF
TRBJ1-3,NA,NA,TRBV14,TGTGCCAGCAGCCAAGGCCCCGGAAACACCATATATTTT,CASSQGPGNTIYF
TRBJ2-7,NA,NA,TRBV19,TGTGCCAGTAGTGCGTCCCCGGGCTTCGAGCAGTACTTC,CASSASPGFEQYF
TRBJ2-7,TRBD1,NA,TRBV5-1,TGCGCCAGCAGCTTGAAAGGGGGCGACCCCGGAGAGCAGTACTTC,CASSLKGGDPGEQYF
TRBJ1-1,NA,few,TRBV18,TGTGCCAGCTCACCAGGCAGGAGGAACACTGAAGCTTTCTTT,CASSPGRRNTEAFF
TRBJ2-7,NA,NA,TRBV18,TGTGCCAGCTCACCTAGTGCGGGCGAGCAGTACTTC,CASSPSAGEQYF
TRBJ2-5,NA,once,TRBV19,TGTGCCAGTAGTAGGCCCCGCGGGGAGACCCAGTACTTC,CASSRPRGETQYF
TRBJ2-5,TRBD2,NA,TRBV25-1,TGTGCCAGCAGTGACCGACTAGCAGGAGAGACCCAGTACTTC,CASSDRLAGETQYF
TRBJ2-2,TRBD2,NA,TRBV5-1,TGCGCCAGCGGCCAAACCGAGCGGGGAACCACCGGGGAGCTGTTTTTT,CASGQTERGTTGELFF
TRBJ1-5,TRBD1,few,TRBV7-9,TGTGCCAGCAGCCCACAGGGGGCCCTAACTCAGCCCCAGCATTTT,CASSPQGALTQPQHF
TRBJ1-1,NA,NA,TRBV5-8,TGTGCCAGCAGCTTGGTCATCCGCGGGGAGGGCACTGAAGCTTTCTTT,CASSLVIRGEGTEAFF
TRBJ2-1,NA,NA,TRBV2,TGTGCCAGCAAAGGGGGAGGCAATGAGCAGTTCTTC,CASKGGGNEQFF
TRBJ1-6,NA,NA,TRBV6-1,TGTGCCAGCAGTGAAACAGGCGGTAGAGATTCACCCCTCCACTTT,CASSETGGRDSPLHF
TRBJ1-2,NA,NA,TRBV5-5,TGTGCCAGCAGCTTAGACCTCGGGATGCCAGTCGGCTACACCTTC,CASSLDLGMPVGYTF
TRBJ2-7,NA,NA,TRBV19,TGTGCCAGTAGTACAGAGACGGGTTCTCGCCAATCCTACGAGCAGTACTTC,CASSTETGSRQSYEQYF
TRBJ1-6,TRBD1,NA,TRBV27,TGTGCCAGCAGTTTATATACAGGGGGGAACTCACCCCTCCACTTT,CASSLYTGGNSPLHF
TRBJ2-1,NA,NA,TRBV25-1,TGTGCCAGCGGAAGGACCTTCAATGAGCAGTTCTTC,CASGRTFNEQFF
TRBJ2-1,NA,NA,TRBV10-3,TGTGCCATCAGTGAGTCGCTGAATTTAAATGAGCAGTTCTTC,CAISESLNLNEQFF
TRBJ1-4,NA,NA,TRBV6-1,TGTGCCAGCAGTGGCCAGGGCCAGGAAAAACTGTTTTTT,CASSGQGQEKLFF
TRBJ2-7,NA,NA,TRBV7-2,TGTGCCAGCAGCCGCCGTGGGCTTTCGGGCCCCCTCTACGAGCAGTACTTC,CASSRRGLSGPLYEQYF
TRBJ1-5,NA,few,TRBV6-1,TGTGCCAGCAGTGAAAGGGGGAGCAATCAGCCCCAGCATTTT,CASSERGSNQPQHF
TRBJ2-7,NA,NA,TRBV30,TGTGCCTGGAGTGTACAGGCGGGCCCCTACGAGCAGTACTTC,CAWSVQAGPYEQYF
TRBJ1-5,NA,NA,TRBV28,TGTGCCAGCAGTCTGGCCGGGGTCCTTCATCAGCCCCAGCATTTT,CASSLAGVLHQPQHF
TRBJ1-1,NA,NA,TRBV2,TGTGCCAGTGGGAGGGAGACGAACACTGAAGCTTTCTTT,CASGRETNTEAFF
TRBJ2-1,TRBD1,NA,TRBV15,TGTGCCACCAGCAGAAACCAGAGGGACAGCTTCTCCTACAATGAGCAGTTCTTC,CATSRNQRDSFSYNEQFF
TRBJ1-1,TRBD1,NA,TRBV5-1,TGCGCCAGCAGCTTGGTGGGACAGGGCACTGAAGCTTTCTTT,CASSLVGQGTEAFF
TRBJ1-1,TRBD1,NA,TRBV6-5,TGTGCCACTGCGCCCCCCCGGGACAGGGGGTTAAGGGCTTTCTTT,CATAPPRDRGLRAFF
TRBJ2-3,NA,NA,TRBV5-1,TGCGCCAGCAGCTCCGGACAGCGTGGCACAGATACGCAGTATTTT,CASSSGQRGTDTQYF
TRBJ1-5,NA,NA,TRBV6-6,TGTGCCAGCAGTTTCGGGGAAAATCAGCCCCAGCATTTT,CASSFGENQPQHF
TRBJ1-2,TRBD1,few,TRBV7-2,TGTGCCAGCAGCGCCCGGGACAGGGAAACGGATGGCTACACCTTC,CASSARDRETDGYTF
TRBJ1-5,NA,few,TRBV6-6,TGTGCCAGCAGTTACTCGACAGCTCAGCCCCAGCATTTT,CASSYSTAQPQHF
TRBJ2-3,NA,NA,TRBV4-3,TGCGCCAGCAGCCAGGGAGAGGGACCCCCATATTTT,CASSQGEGPPYF
TRBJ2-1,TRBD1,NA,TRBV9,TGTGCCAGCAGCTTCCGACAGGGCGGAGTGGATGAGCAGTTCTTC,CASSFRQGGVDEQFF
TRBJ1-2,TRBD1,NA,TRBV9,TGTGCCAGCAGCGTAGATGTAGGGGGCACGCTCAACAGGCTCCGGGAGGGCTACACCTTC,CASSVDVGGTLNRLREGYTF
TRBJ2-3,TRBD2,once,TRBV2,TGTGCCAGCAGTCTAGCGGCAGATACGCAGTATTTT,CASSLAADTQYF
TRBJ1-4,NA,once,TRBV6-6,TGTGCCAGCAGTTACCAGGCCTTGACGACTAATGAAAAACTGTTTTTT,CASSYQALTTNEKLFF
TRBJ2-2,NA,NA,TRBV4-1,TGCGCCAGCAGCCTAGGGCCCAACACCGGGGAGCTGTTTTTT,CASSLGPNTGELFF
TRBJ1-2,NA,many,TRBV5-1,TGCGCCAGCAGCCCTGACAGAGTCTATGGCTACACCTTC,CASSPDRVYGYTF
TRBJ2-5,TRBD1,NA,TRBV6-1,TGTGCCAGCAGTGCGGACAGGGGGAACGGGGAGACCCAGTACTTC,CASSADRGNGETQYF
TRBJ2-7,TRBD2,NA,TRBV7-9,TGTGCCAGCAGTCCTAGCGGGTCGGGGAGGGCGGGCGAGCAGTACTTC,CASSPSGSGRAGEQYF
TRBJ2-5,NA,NA,TRBV5-4,TGTGCCAGCAGCTTTGGGACCCAGGCGCGGGAGACCCAGTACTTC,CASSFGTQARETQYF
TRBJ1-3,NA,NA,TRBV5-4,TGTGCCAGCAGCCAACATACAGGAAACACCATATATTTT,CASSQHTGNTIYF
TRBJ2-1,TRBD2,NA,TRBV5-6,TGTGCCAGCAGCCCCTGGGGCGGGAGGGAACCAGGTGAGCAGTTCTTC,CASSPWGGREPGEQFF
TRBJ2-7,TRBD1,NA,TRBV5-4,TGTGCCAGCAGCTCCTTACAGGGGACGTACGAGCAGTACTTC,CASSSLQGTYEQYF
TRBJ1-1,NA,NA,TRBV5-1,TGCGCCAGCAGCGAGGACGGACGGATGAACACTGAAGCTTTCTTT,CASSEDGRMNTEAFF
TRBJ1-6,TRBD1,NA,TRBV30,TGTGCCTGGTGCGGGACAGGTAATTCACCCCTCCACTTT,CAWCGTGNSPLHF
TRBJ1-1,NA,once,TRBV2,TGTGCCAGCAATAAGGACAGCGGAATATTCACTGAAGCTTTCTTT,CASNKDSGIFTEAFF
TRBJ2-2,NA,NA,TRBV7-3,TGTGCCAGCAGCTTCTCTAACACCGGGGAGCTGTTTTTT,CASSFSNTGELFF
TRBJ1-2,NA,NA,TRBV13,TGTGCCAGCAGCTTACAGGGCTATGGCTACACCTTC,CASSLQGYGYTF
TRBJ2-3,TRBD2,NA,TRBV7-2,TGTGCCAGCAGCTTTTTAGCGGGGGGGCCAGATACGCAGTATTTT,CASSFLAGGPDTQYF
TRBJ1-4,NA,once,TRBV19,TGTGCCAGTAGGAGGTGGGGGACGAATGAAAAACTGTTTTTT,CASRRWGTNEKLFF
TRBJ2-5,NA,NA,TRBV7-6,TGTGCCAGCAGCTTTCACGGGGCGCAAGAGACCCAGTACTTC,CASSFHGAQETQYF
TRBJ1-1,TRBD1,NA,TRBV6-5,TGTGCCAGCAGTTCCGGGACAGGGGCTTTCTTT,CASSSGTGAFF